The next 27 T cell receptor beta chains were all read from a single sample in a study of cytomegalovirus exposure and HLA in healthy donors. Primers: 60 Vbeta forward and 13 Jbeta reverse. Profiled with immunoSEQ multiplex PCR; TCRdb holds only in-frame clones, not every one. The data show approximately 100,000 clones, 70% to 80% seen once. The sequenced material came from PBMCs. These receptors originate from a human donor in good health.

The chain recombines TRBV28 with TRBJ1-2; 7 bases agree with TRBD1. V shed 1 base and J 8 bases; nucleotides not matched to a gene: 4. The CDR3 covers 13 residues. The germline V gene has CDR1 MDHEN and CDR2 SYDVKM. CDR3 DNA: TGTGCCAGCAGTTTATTGAGGGGGCGGGGCTACACCTTC. Translated: CASSLLRGRGYTF.

The V call is TRBV9, the J call TRBJ2-7, with 14 nucleotides matching TRBD2. CDR1 SGDLS and CDR2 YYNGEE come from the germline V gene. Losses at the gene ends were 3 bases for V and 5 bases for J; bases not matched to a gene: 7. This CDR3 spans 16 amino acids. CDR3 nucleotide sequence: TGTGCCAGCAGCGCCTTGACTAGCGGGGGGGCCCACGAGCAGTACTTC. Translating it yields CASSALTSGGAHEQYF.

The V and J genes are TRBV9 and TRBJ2-7; the D gene is possibly TRBD1 (5 bases). Germline values: CDR1 SGDLS, CDR2 YYNGEE. Trimming took off 5 bases at V and 0 bases at J, with 12 bases between the two ends. This CDR3 is 14 amino acids long. The CDR3 DNA sequence: TGTGCCAGCAGTGGGGCAGGGATCTCCTACGAGCAGTACTTC. Amino acid sequence: CASSGAGISYEQYF.

The V call is TRBV7-9, the J call TRBJ2-1, with TRBD2 matching 15 bases. The V gene end was trimmed by 1 base and the J gene end by 9 bases; junction bases not matched to a gene: 7. CDR1 is SEHNR, CDR2 FQNEAQ, per germline (reference sequence). The CDR3 runs 17 residues. This CDR3 is CASSLDGTSGRRSEQFF. The CDR3 nucleotides read TGTGCCAGCAGCTTAGATGGGACTAGCGGGAGGCGGAGTGAGCAGTTCTTC.

The sample holds a few counts of this clone. V and J are TRBV6-1 and TRBJ2-1, with 9 bases that match TRBD1. CDR3 size: 15 residues. Germline-derived CDR1 and CDR2 are MNHNS and SASEGT. Trimming cost V 6 bases and J 0 bases; bases outside gene matches: 3. The CDR3 DNA is TGTGCCAGCAGAGAACAGGGGGCCTCCTACAATGAGCAGTTCTTC. It is translated as CASREQGASYNEQFF.

V gene TRBV29-1 combines with J gene TRBJ1-5; D gene ambiguous. Trimming stripped 6 bases from V and 3 bases from J, with 12 bases between. The CDR3 runs 13 residues. Germline V CDR1 and CDR2: SQVTM, ANQGSEA. The CDR3: CSVASSNNQPQHF. DNA for the CDR3: TGCAGCGTAGCCTCGTCTAACAATCAGCCCCAGCATTTT.

This chain uses TRBV5-4 with TRBJ1-2, with 7 bases that match TRBD1. The V gene's germline CDR1 is SGHNT and CDR2 YYREEE (reference sequence). The CDR3 is made up of 14 amino acids. V trimming: 4 bases; J trimming: 2 bases; junction bases outside the gene matches: 5. The CDR3 DNA follows: TGTGCCAGCAGCGTGGGACAGCAGAACTATGGCTACACCTTC. Its protein is CASSVGQQNYGYTF. The entire variable domain, with the rest obtained from reference TRBV5-4 and TRBJ1-2, is as follows: ETGVTQSPTHLIKTRGQQVTLRCSSQSGHNTVSWYQQALGQGPQFIFQYYREEENGRGNFPPRFSGLQFPNYSSELNVNALELDDSALYLCASSVGQQNYGYTFGSGTRLTVV.

A single count supports this clone. This chain connects TRBV5-1 to TRBJ2-7; D gene ambiguous. From germline, CDR1 is SGHRS and CDR2 YFSETQ. CDR3 length: 13 amino acids. V shed 0 bases and J shed 4 bases, with 8 bases lying between them. CDR3 nucleotides: TGCGCCAGCAGCTTGGCAGGCAATTACGAGCAGTACTTC. Amino acids: CASSLAGNYEQYF.

This sequence joins TRBV4-3 and TRBJ2-5; 9 bases match TRBD2. The CDR3 runs to 17 residues. Germline-derived CDR1 and CDR2 are LGHNA and YSLEER. V lost 1 base and J lost 4; bases outside the gene matches: 10. CDR3 residues: CASSQGGGGAEGETQYF. In DNA, the CDR3 is TGCGCCAGCAGCCAAGGGGGCGGGGGGGCCGAGGGAGAGACCCAGTACTTC.

This sequence joins TRBV30 and TRBJ1-1, with 9 bases matching TRBD1. CDR3 size: 14 residues. Germline CDR1 GTSNPN, CDR2 SVGIG (reference sequence). V lost 5 bases, J lost 0 bases, and 4 bases stayed unmatched. In nucleotides, the CDR3 is TGTGCCTGGGGAAGGGACAGGGTGAACACTGAAGCTTTCTTT. Protein product: CAWGRDRVNTEAFF. Together with reference TRBV30 and TRBJ1-1, the CDR3 gives the full variable domain: SQTIHQWPATLVQPVGSPLSLECTVEGTSNPNLYWYRQAAGRGLQLLFYSVGIGQISSEVPQNLSASRPQDRQFILSSKKLLLSDSGFYLCAWGRDRVNTEAFFGQGTRLTVV.

This clone appeared a single time. V usage is TRBV4-3 and J usage is TRBJ2-3, with 7 positions matching TRBD2. The CDR3 loop spans 17 amino acids. From germline, CDR1 is LGHNA and CDR2 YSLEER. J gave up 1 base and V 2 bases, and 9 bases lay outside the gene matches. CDR3 amino acids: CASSQYTSEKRTDTQYF. The DNA for the CDR3 is TGCGCCAGCAGCCAATATACTAGCGAGAAACGCACAGATACGCAGTATTTT.

The J gene is TRBJ2-2, the V gene TRBV14; D is ambiguous. CDR1 is SGHDN and CDR2 is FVKESK in the germline V gene. There are 11 residues in the CDR3. Trimming took 7 bases from V and 4 from J, leaving 4 bases between them. CDR3 sequence: CASMATGELFF. CDR3 nucleotide sequence: TGTGCCAGCATGGCCACCGGGGAGCTGTTTTTT.

This rearrangement joins TRBV7-2 to TRBJ2-7, with 12 bases fitting TRBD2. Germline loops: CDR1 SGHTA, CDR2 FQGNSA. The CDR3 runs to 19 residues. V gave up 2 bases and J gave up 1 base; unmatched junction bases: 12. Written as DNA, the CDR3 is TGTGCCAGCAGCTTAACTCCCCCTTCACTAGCGGGGGGATCCTACGAGCAGTACTTC. Protein sequence: CASSLTPPSLAGGSYEQYF. Based on the CDR3 plus reference TRBV7-2 and TRBJ2-7, the full variable domain is GAGVSQSPSNKVTEKGKDVELRCDPISGHTALYWYRQSLGQGLEFLIYFQGNSAPDKSGLPSDRFSAERTGGSVSTLTIQRTQQEDSAVYLCASSLTPPSLAGGSYEQYFGPGTRLTVT.

The chain joins TRBV7-2 to TRBJ2-1; D is unresolved. In germline, CDR1 is SGHTA, CDR2 FQGNSA. This CDR3 region has 14 residues. Trimming shortened V by 6 bases and J by 8 bases, and 17 bases separated the two germline ends. CDR3 residues: CASSRPRRGDEQFF. In DNA, the CDR3 is TGTGCCAGCAGTAGACCCAGACGAGGAGATGAGCAGTTCTTC.

The chain carries TRBV7-9 and TRBJ2-2; perhaps TRBD2 as D (6 bases). The length of the CDR3 is 14 residues. V lost 7 bases to trimming and J lost 4 bases, with 13 bases between them. Germline V gene data show CDR1 as SEHNR and CDR2 as FQNEAQ (reference sequence). CDR3 amino acids: CASNAGGATGELFF. CDR3 in DNA: TGTGCCAGCAACGCAGGAGGGGCCACCGGGGAGCTGTTTTTT.

The V and J genes are TRBV7-9 and TRBJ1-6; 7 bases align to TRBD1. J gave up 9 bases and V 4 bases, and 6 bases lay outside the gene matches. CDR3 length: 14 amino acids. Germline-derived CDR1 and CDR2 are SEHNR and FQNEAQ (reference sequence). CDR3 protein: CASSYGTDISPLHF. In nucleotides, the CDR3 is TGTGCCAGCAGCTACGGGACAGATATTTCACCCCTCCACTTT.

V gene TRBV19 combines with J gene TRBJ2-5; perhaps TRBD1 as D (6 bases). There are 13 residues in the CDR3. CDR1 and CDR2 (germline): LNHDA, SQIVND (reference sequence). V was pared by 8 bases and J by 2 bases, with 12 bases between. The CDR3 nucleotides are TGTGCCAGTCGTGACAGGTTGCAAGAGACCCAGTACTTC. Translation gives CASRDRLQETQYF.

This clone was detected a few times. The rearrangement links TRBV19 to TRBJ1-1; D might be TRBD1 (5 bases). Germline V lookup: CDR1 LNHDA, CDR2 SQIVND (reference sequence). Between the trimmed V and J ends, which lost 5 bases and 6 bases, there was a span of 16 bases. CDR3 length: 14 residues. The CDR3 protein is CASSYQGRAAEAFF. The CDR3 DNA sequence: TGTGCCAGTAGTTACCAGGGCCGGGCCGCTGAAGCTTTCTTT.

This clone occurred once. V and J are TRBV5-5 and TRBJ1-2, with 7 bases aligning to TRBD1. In germline, CDR1 is SGHKS, CDR2 YYEKEE (reference sequence). Trimming at V came to 1 base and at J to 2 bases, leaving 5 bases not matched to a gene. This CDR3 has 15 amino acids. The CDR3 reads CASSLFTGDNYGYTF. The CDR3 bases are TGTGCCAGCAGCTTGTTCACAGGGGACAACTATGGCTACACCTTC.

The gene calls are TRBV4-3 and TRBJ2-1; D may be TRBD1 (6 bases). This CDR3 is 13 amino acids long. Trimming removed 4 bases at V and 9 bases at J, with 13 bases between. Looked up from germline, CDR1 is LGHNA and CDR2 is YSLEER. The CDR3 here is CASSPKMGAEQFF. CDR3 sequence (DNA): TGCGCCAGCAGCCCTAAGATGGGGGCTGAGCAGTTCTTC.

The chain has TRBV5-8 and TRBJ1-2; D is ambiguous. Germline V gives CDR1 SGHTS, CDR2 YDEGEE. V dropped 4 bases and J dropped 7 bases, with 17 bases sitting between them. The length of the CDR3 is 14 residues. CDR3: CASSIGNEQSGYTF. The CDR3 DNA reads as TGTGCCAGCAGCATCGGGAACGAGCAATCTGGCTACACCTTC.

The chain links TRBV9 to TRBJ2-1; D possibly corresponds to TRBD1 (5 bases). With 0 bases removed from V and 0 bases from J, the gap between germline ends came to 10 bases. This CDR3 is built from 16 residues. Germline V gene sequence: CDR1 SGDLS, CDR2 YYNGEE. CDR3 DNA: TGTGCCAGCAGCGTAGAGGGGATGAGCTCCTACAATGAGCAGTTCTTC. It specifies CASSVEGMSSYNEQFF.

The chain combines TRBV15 with TRBJ2-1; TRBD2 agrees at 15 bases. Germline CDR1 and CDR2: LNHNV and YYDKDF (reference sequence). The CDR3 is made up of 20 amino acids. V shed 0 bases, J shed 4 bases, and the junction held 10 bases outside the gene matches. The CDR3 protein is CATSREPRTSGRARYNEQFF. Written as DNA, the CDR3 is TGTGCCACCAGCAGAGAGCCAAGGACTAGCGGGAGGGCGAGATACAATGAGCAGTTCTTC.

The chain recombines TRBV2 with TRBJ2-7; tentatively, D is TRBD2 (6 bases). Germline V gene data show CDR1 as SNHLY and CDR2 as FYNNEI. V was trimmed by 7 bases and J by 2 bases, leaving 12 bases between them. The CDR3 extends over 13 amino acids. This CDR3 reads CASTPWTTYEQYF. In DNA, the CDR3 is TGTGCCAGCACCCCATGGACTACCTACGAGCAGTACTTC.

The rearrangement links TRBV18 to TRBJ2-7, with a tentative D call TRBD1 (6 bases). The CDR3 is 15 residues long. Trimming took off 1 base at V and 0 bases at J, with 10 bases between the two ends. The germline V gene encodes CDR1 KGHSH and CDR2 LQKENI. The chain's CDR3 is CASSPLGQSSYEQYF. The CDR3 DNA reads as TGTGCCAGCTCACCACTCGGACAGTCCTCCTACGAGCAGTACTTC.

The chain couples TRBV5-1 to TRBJ2-3; D perhaps matches TRBD2 (6 bases). Per the germline V gene, CDR1 is SGHRS and CDR2 is YFSETQ. The V gene lost 10 bases and the J gene lost 2 bases, with 20 bases spanning the gap. The CDR3 is made up of 15 amino acids. The CDR3 loop reads CASRRAGPFTDTQYF. In nucleotides, the CDR3 is TGCGCCTCCCGTCGGGCGGGACCATTCACAGATACGCAGTATTTT.

The chain joins TRBV5-5 to TRBJ1-1, with D possibly matching TRBD1 (5 bases). This CDR3 is built from 14 residues. CDR1 and CDR2 (germline): SGHKS, YYEKEE (reference sequence). V was clipped by 5 bases and J by 6 bases, with 17 bases between them. The CDR3 DNA is TGTGCCAGCAGTTCGCTTGGGGGGAGGCCTGAAGCTTTCTTT. Its protein product is CASSSLGGRPEAFF.